The TCR beta chain under discussion was sequenced for a study of blood T cell repertoires in COVID-19. The overall study: From T cells, B-cell-depleted T cells, or PBMCs came the material, which was cDNA or gDNA.

After removal of 4 bases from V and 2 bases from J, the junction contained 17 bases not matched to a gene. This CDR3 comprises 18 residues. Germline CDR1 MDHEN, CDR2 SYDVKM. Clones were sequenced by immunoSEQ multiplex PCR, and TCRdb holds only the in-frame ones, with some missing. Among around 170,000 clones, roughly 70% were seen once, and the ten largest hold less than 3%. The V and J genes are TRBV28 and TRBJ2-7, with 7 bases that match TRBD1. This TCR was recovered from a woman older than 75 with acute or convalescent COVID-19. The sample comprised peripheral blood. The CDR3 sequence is CASSSPHPRQGLPYEQYF. DNA of the CDR3: TGTGCCAGCAGTTCTCCTCACCCCAGACAGGGCCTTCCCTACGAGCAGTACTTC.